Shown below are 17 T cell receptor beta chains from a single sample sequenced in a study of shared clonotypes between healthy human individuals. The data were produced by immunoSEQ multiplex PCR, yet TCRdb's version contains in-frame clones alone and is incomplete. The sample records 400,000 to 600,000 clones, 90% to 96% being singletons. The source material was naive CD4+ T cells sorted from blood. Subset specified: CD45RA+ positively selected. The source of these receptors is a woman in her thirties in good health.

The chain carries TRBV27 and TRBJ2-1; D possibly corresponds to TRBD2 (6 bases). Trimming cost V 7 bases and J 0 bases, with 16 bases left between them. Germline V lookup: CDR1 MNHEY, CDR2 SMNVEV (reference sequence). The CDR3 loop spans 16 amino acids. CDR3 nucleotides: TGTGCCAGCACCCCGAGTAGCGGCTTCTCCTACAATGAGCAGTTCTTC. This encodes CASTPSSGFSYNEQFF.

This clone appeared a few times. The V call is TRBV10-3, the J call TRBJ1-2; the D gene is possibly TRBD1 (6 bases). This CDR3 region has 13 residues. The V end lost 2 bases, the J end lost 9 bases, and 13 bases lay between the germline ends. Germline CDR1 reads ENHRY; CDR2 reads SYGVKD. The CDR3 sequence is CAISELGQPSYTF. CDR3 DNA sequence: TGTGCCATCAGTGAGCTCGGACAGCCTAGCTACACCTTC.

The genes are TRBV7-7 and TRBJ2-1, with D unclear. CDR1 and CDR2 from the germline V gene are SSHAT and FNYEAQ (reference sequence). The CDR3 extends over 14 amino acids. V lost 5 bases to trimming and J lost 5 bases, with 13 bases between them. As DNA, the CDR3 is TGTGCCAGCAGCGCTCACTTACTGGACAATGAGCAGTTCTTC. Translated, it gives CASSAHLLDNEQFF.

V is TRBV20-1 and J is TRBJ1-1, with no clear D. V lost 3 bases to trimming and J lost 10 bases, with 12 bases between them. The germline V gene encodes CDR1 DFQATT and CDR2 SNEGSKA (reference sequence). This CDR3 is 11 amino acids long. The CDR3 region is CSARGGSPAFF. The CDR3 DNA reads TGCAGTGCTAGGGGAGGTAGCCCAGCTTTCTTT.

V usage is TRBV28 and J usage is TRBJ2-5, with D perhaps matching TRBD1 (5 bases). The CDR3 consists of 14 residues. Germline loops: CDR1 MDHEN, CDR2 SYDVKM. The germline V and J ends were trimmed by 2 bases and 7 bases, with 14 bases remaining between them. Written as DNA, the CDR3 is TGTGCCAGCAGTTTAAATTCAGGCAGGGTGACCCAGTACTTC. This codes for CASSLNSGRVTQYF.

The chain is built from TRBV6-1 and TRBJ2-1; 11 bases are a match to TRBD2. Losses at the gene ends were 7 bases for V and 4 bases for J; bases not matched to a gene: 6. Germline V gives CDR1 MNHNS, CDR2 SASEGT. The CDR3 runs to 15 residues. CDR3 residues: CASITGTSGYNEQFF. In DNA form, the CDR3 reads TGTGCCAGCATCACCGGGACTAGCGGTTACAATGAGCAGTTCTTC.

The chain couples TRBV4-1 to TRBJ1-2; TRBD1 is a possible D gene (6 bases). The germline V and J ends were trimmed by 6 bases and 3 bases, with 14 bases remaining between them. Germline values: CDR1 MGHRA, CDR2 YSYEKL. This CDR3 has 14 amino acids. CDR3 sequence: CASSHGQHDYGYTF. The CDR3 DNA sequence: TGCGCCAGCAGTCACGGACAGCACGACTATGGCTACACCTTC.

This chain uses TRBV29-1 with TRBJ1-4; D uncertain. Germline values: CDR1 SQVTM, CDR2 ANQGSEA. The CDR3 contains 12 residues. Deletions cut 5 bases from V and 8 bases from J, with 12 bases between. CDR3 sequence (DNA): TGCAGCGTTTTTTCTTCGGGGGAAAAACTGTTTTTT. This gives the protein CSVFSSGEKLFF. The entire variable domain, with the rest obtained from reference TRBV29-1 and TRBJ1-4, is as follows: SAVISQKPSRDICQRGTSLTIQCQVDSQVTMMFWYRQQPGQSLTLIATANQGSEATYESGFVIDKFPISRPNLTFSTLTVSNMSPEDSSIYLCSVFSSGEKLFFGSGTQLSVL.

The chain employs TRBV13 and TRBJ2-1; 9 positions match TRBD2. Trimming cost V 7 bases and J 9 bases; bases outside gene matches: 7. Per the germline V gene, CDR1 is PRHDT and CDR2 is FYEKMQ (reference sequence). There are 13 residues in the CDR3. The DNA of the CDR3 is TGTGCCAGCAATTTAGCGGGAGAGGGTGAGCAGTTCTTC. Its protein product is CASNLAGEGEQFF.

The rearrangement uses TRBV6-6 and TRBJ2-7, with D uncertain. The germline gives CDR1 MNHNY, CDR2 SVGAGI (reference sequence). The CDR3 contains 15 residues. Trimming cost V 0 bases and J 3 bases, with 12 bases left between them. The CDR3 DNA is TGTGCCAGCAGTTACTCCGGCAGGTGGGACTACGAGCAGTACTTC. It is translated as CASSYSGRWDYEQYF.

This chain connects TRBV11-2 to TRBJ2-5, with D perhaps matching TRBD1 (5 bases). Trimming pared 3 bases from V and 1 base from J, leaving 9 bases between. Per germline, CDR1 SGHAT and CDR2 FQNNGV. The length of the CDR3 is 14 residues. CDR3 sequence reads: CASSFSGAQETQYF. As DNA, the CDR3 is TGTGCCAGCAGCTTTTCTGGGGCCCAAGAGACCCAGTACTTC.

This clone was observed a single time. This chain connects TRBV6-4 to TRBJ2-1; 7 nucleotides match TRBD2. V lost 5 bases, J lost 15 bases, and 10 bases stayed unmatched. This CDR3 comprises 12 residues. Germline CDR1 and CDR2: MRHNA and SNTAGT. CDR3 amino acids: CASSKDSGSLFF. The CDR3 bases are TGTGCCAGCAGTAAAGATAGCGGGTCGCTGTTCTTC.

In its sample, this clone was seen once. This CDR3 reads CASKGLAGGDYEQYF. The CDR3 region has the DNA TGTGCCAGCAAGGGACTAGCGGGAGGTGACTACGAGCAGTACTTC. This rearrangement joins TRBV28 to TRBJ2-7; 15 bases agree with TRBD2. Unmatched junction bases numbered 4, after V lost 7 bases and J lost 3 bases. Per germline, CDR1 MDHEN and CDR2 SYDVKM. This CDR3 comprises 15 residues.

The V gene is TRBV5-1, the J gene TRBJ2-1; 7 bases fit TRBD1. This CDR3 comprises 14 residues. Trimming removed 6 bases from V and 4 bases from J; junction bases left unmatched: 7. Germline V gives CDR1 SGHRS, CDR2 YFSETQ. Written as DNA, the CDR3 is TGCGCCAGCAATCCGGGACAGCCTTACAATGAGCAGTTCTTC. This codes for CASNPGQPYNEQFF.

This clone was observed once. The V and J genes are TRBV28 and TRBJ1-2; possible D gene TRBD1, 6 bases. V gave up 2 bases and J gave up 6 bases, with 16 bases separating them. CDR1 is MDHEN, CDR2 SYDVKM, per germline. CDR3 size: 15 residues. The CDR3 loop reads CASSLPDRGPNGYTF. In DNA form, the CDR3 reads TGTGCCAGCAGTTTACCGGACAGAGGGCCTAATGGCTACACCTTC.

The chain recombines TRBV27 with TRBJ2-1; the D gene is possibly TRBD2 (6 bases). The germline V gene encodes CDR1 MNHEY and CDR2 SMNVEV (reference sequence). V was pared by 4 bases and J by 8 bases, with 21 bases between. The CDR3 length is 16 residues. The CDR3 here is CASSSLKEGYSDEQFF. Written as DNA, the CDR3 is TGTGCCAGCAGTTCCCTGAAGGAGGGGTACTCCGATGAGCAGTTCTTC.

About this clone itself: The same CDR3 also results from other DNA sequences found in this sample. The rearrangement links TRBV5-1 to TRBJ2-7; D may be TRBD1 or TRBD2 (5 bases each). Germline loops: CDR1 SGHRS, CDR2 YFSETQ. This CDR3 is 14 amino acids long. Trimming stripped 1 base from V and 0 bases from J, with 8 bases between. For the CDR3, the DNA is TGCGCCAGCAGCTTGCCAGGGAGCTCCTACGAGCAGTACTTC. Its translation: CASSLPGSSYEQYF.